This paragraph covers one T cell receptor beta chain sequence. A read error is possible here, since a much larger clone lies one base away. The data were taken from a study of tumor and adjacent non-tumor tissue in lung cancer. There are 18 residues in the CDR3. Germline CDR1 and CDR2: SGHRS and YFSETQ. No cell sorting was done before RNA was extracted from the tissue. The library came from three nested PCR rounds adapted from ARM-PCR protocols. TCRdb processed the multiplex PCR reads anew with MiXCR; each CDR3 protein has one entry. The sample shows about 110,000 distinct CDR3 sequences, approximately 87% of them seen only once.

The gene calls are TRBV5-1 and TRBJ2-6; weak D call: TRBD1 (5 bases). The sequence derives from a man aged 65 to 79 with non-small cell lung cancer. The sample taken for sequencing was lung tumor tissue. The CDR3 loop reads CASSSGLQGTSGAKVLTF. The CDR3 DNA follows: TGCGCCAGCAGCTCAGGCCTTCAGGGAACCTCTGGGGCCAAGGTCCTGACTTTC.